The sequence of this T cell receptor (beta chain) was determined in a study of OX40 agonist ivuxolimab in advanced cancers. For the study at large: Patients treated during dose escalation were battling hepatocellular carcinoma, melanoma, renal cell or head and neck cancer. One patient with hepatocellular carcinoma and two with cutaneous melanoma, three in all, had partial responses.

TCRdb keeps only in-frame clones here, not all; method: immunoSEQ multiplex PCR. Here the sample spans approximately 130,000 clones, 85% to 95% being singletons. In its sample, this clone was seen a few times. The CDR3 covers 15 residues. J gave up 8 bases and V 1 base, and 8 bases lay outside the gene matches. The germline V gene has CDR1 LGHNA and CDR2 YSLEER. The V and J genes are TRBV4-3 and TRBJ1-3; TRBD1 aligns across 7 bases. The receptor was isolated from an adult with an advanced solid tumor such as melanoma, head and neck, liver or kidney cancer. Material: CD4+ or CD8+ T cells sorted from blood, obtained in a trial of the OX40 agonist ivuxolimab. CDR3 nucleotide sequence: TGCGCCAGCAGCCAAGTCCACAGGGGCTTGGACACCATATATTTT. Amino acids: CASSQVHRGLDTIYF.